The 23 T cell receptor beta chains below all came from one sample that was sequenced in a study of blood T cells in healthy people across ages. It was with a sample-barcoded 5' primer and a J-beta primer mix that a second PCR of roughly 6 to 12 cycles was run. In TCRdb, the 5' RACE reads were re-called with MiXCR into one record per CDR3 protein. Among under 1,000,000 distinct CDR3 sequences, about 46% were seen once, and the ten largest hold 15% to 20%. Sequenced: blood. Every receptor here comes from a man at least 80 years old in good health.

The chain combines TRBV7-2 with TRBJ2-7, with unresolved D. In germline, CDR1 is SGHTA, CDR2 FQGNSA. CDR3 length equals 14 residues. With 4 bases removed from V and 1 base from J, the gap between germline ends came to 11 bases. CDR3: CASSSMDGSYEQYF. The CDR3 DNA reads as TGTGCCAGCAGCTCAATGGACGGTTCCTACGAGCAGTACTTC.

V is TRBV5-5 and J is TRBJ1-4; D not resolved. Trimming left V 0 bases short and J 7 bases short, with 13 bases between. The CDR3 sequence is 15 residues long. The germline V gene encodes CDR1 SGHKS and CDR2 YYEKEE (reference sequence). DNA of the CDR3: TGTGCCAGCAGCTTGGACAGTGGAAAGGGTGAAAAACTGTTTTTT. Its translation: CASSLDSGKGEKLFF.

This clonotype has only a few counts. The chain links TRBV20-1 to TRBJ2-3, with D tentatively TRBD1 (6 bases). This CDR3 region has 14 residues. Per germline, CDR1 DFQATT and CDR2 SNEGSKA (reference sequence). CDR3 DNA: TGCAGGGGGAATACAGGGAAACATGGCGATACGCAGTATTTT. This gives the protein CRGNTGKHGDTQYF.

The chain joins TRBV29-1 to TRBJ1-4; D is possibly TRBD1 (6 bases). Germline loops: CDR1 SQVTM, CDR2 ANQGSEA. This CDR3 spans 13 amino acids. V was pared by 7 bases and J by 5 bases, with 14 bases between. The CDR3 nucleotides are TGCAGCGGTGTGTGGGGGGCGAATGAAAAACTGTTTTTT. Translating gives CSGVWGANEKLFF.

The V call is TRBV20-1, the J call TRBJ2-2; 9 bases align to TRBD2. J lost 3 bases, V lost 4 bases, and 3 bases had no gene match. The CDR3 is made up of 14 amino acids. Germline CDR1 reads DFQATT; CDR2 reads SNEGSKA (reference sequence). The CDR3 bases are TGCAGTGCTACCAAGCGGGAGGACACCGGGGAGCTGTTTTTT. This encodes CSATKREDTGELFF.

The chain carries TRBV4-3 and TRBJ2-3, with 11 positions matching TRBD2. V shed 4 bases and J 2 bases; nucleotides not matched to a gene: 2. Germline V gene lookup returns CDR1 LGHNA and CDR2 YSLEER. There are 15 residues in the CDR3. CDR3 protein: CASSPSGRNTDTQYF. In DNA form, the CDR3 reads TGCGCCAGCAGCCCTAGCGGGAGGAACACAGATACGCAGTATTTT.

The rearrangement links TRBV20-1 to TRBJ2-5, with D maybe TRBD1 (5 bases). Trimming pared 8 bases from V and 4 bases from J, leaving 17 bases between. CDR3 length: 13 amino acids. The germline CDR1 and CDR2 sequences are DFQATT and SNEGSKA (reference sequence). CDR3 in amino acids: CSPYRPEGETQYF. DNA of the CDR3: TGCAGTCCCTACAGGCCCGAAGGAGAGACCCAGTACTTC.

This sequence joins TRBV21-1 and TRBJ2-6; TRBD2 is the table's D call and was not checked against the DNA. TRBV21-1 is recorded as a pseudogene. The CDR3 consists of 17 residues. CDR3 in amino acids: CASLTSGSRSGANVLTF. The CDR3 DNA follows: TGTGCCAGCCTAACTAGCGGGAGTAGATCTGGGGCCAACGTCCTGACTTTC.

This clonotype was recorded a few times. This chain links TRBV20-1 with TRBJ2-4; D remains unclear. Trimming removed 2 bases from V and 0 bases from J, with 11 bases in between. Germline V gene lookup returns CDR1 DFQATT and CDR2 SNEGSKA (reference sequence). The CDR3 covers 15 residues. The CDR3 loop is CSARRPDGAKNIQYF. The CDR3 nucleotides read TGCAGTGCTAGACGACCGGATGGAGCCAAAAACATTCAGTACTTC.

This clonotype was detected once. The V call is TRBV4-2, the J call TRBJ2-5, with D possibly being TRBD2 (6 bases). The last part of the DNA fits TRBJ2-7 better; the J call may be wrong. Looked up from germline, CDR1 is LGHNA and CDR2 is YNFKEQ. This CDR3 is built from 14 residues. The CDR3 spells CASSRGERAREQYF. As DNA, the CDR3 is TGTGCCAGCAGCCGAGGCGAGCGGGCGCGCGAGCAGTACTTC.

This clonotype was seen a handful of times. The chain carries TRBV7-9 and TRBJ2-1; 9 bases fit TRBD2. The CDR3 covers 14 residues. Germline values: CDR1 SEHNR, CDR2 FQNEAQ (reference sequence). V trimming: 1 base; J trimming: 8 bases; junction bases outside the gene matches: 3. The CDR3 coding sequence is TGTGCCAGCAGCTTAGTTAGCGGGAGTGATGAGCAGTTCTTC. Translating gives CASSLVSGSDEQFF.

This clonotype occurred a few times. The chain combines TRBV4-2 with TRBJ2-1, with D perhaps TRBD1 (5 bases). CDR3 length: 15 residues. The germline CDR1 and CDR2 sequences are LGHNA and YNFKEQ. V lost 3 bases and J lost 7, with 16 bases in between. The CDR3 DNA reads as TGTGCCAGCAGCCATGAAGGGGCCCCGACTAATGAGCAGTTCTTC. Encoded protein: CASSHEGAPTNEQFF.

This clonotype was counted many times. This chain joins TRBV7-2 and TRBJ2-5; D tentatively fits TRBD1 or TRBD2 (7 bases each). Germline V gene sequence: CDR1 SGHTA, CDR2 FQGNSA. The CDR3 totals 14 residues. Trimming pared 3 bases from V and 5 bases from J, leaving 13 bases between. The CDR3 DNA sequence: TGTGCCAGCAGCTTGGGAGGGGGCGCGGAGACCCAGTACTTC. Its translation: CASSLGGGAETQYF.

V and J are TRBV29-1 and TRBJ2-6; D call uncertain. Trimming took 0 bases from V and 0 from J, leaving 3 bases between them. Germline CDR1 SQVTM, CDR2 ANQGSEA. CDR3 length: 14 amino acids. This CDR3 reads CSVEDSSGANVLTF. The CDR3 nucleotides read TGCAGCGTTGAAGACAGCTCTGGGGCCAACGTCCTGACTTTC.

The sample holds a few counts of this clonotype. The chain uses TRBV6-1 and TRBJ2-4; D not certain. The germline V gene encodes CDR1 MNHNS and CDR2 SASEGT. V lost 2 bases and J lost 0, with 17 bases in between. The CDR3 is 18 residues long. The CDR3: CASSERQSASVAKNIQYF. For the CDR3, the DNA is TGTGCCAGCAGTGAACGTCAGTCCGCCAGCGTAGCCAAAAACATTCAGTACTTC.

With regard to this clonotype: Given a much more abundant clone one base away, this may be a read error. This chain links TRBV5-1 with TRBJ2-7; D is uncertain. This CDR3 comprises 14 residues. CDR1 is SGHRS and CDR2 is YFSETQ in the germline V gene. The CDR3 loop reads CANSLGAVGNEQYF. DNA for the CDR3: TGCGCCAACAGCCTGGGCGCGGTCGGTAACGAGCAGTACTTC.

This clonotype was detected a few times. The chain has TRBV30 and TRBJ1-1; perhaps TRBD1 as D (5 bases). Germline-derived CDR1 and CDR2 are GTSNPN and SVGIG (reference sequence). This CDR3 has 11 amino acids. The V gene lost 3 bases and the J gene lost 5 bases, with 7 bases spanning the gap. CDR3 protein: CAWRGVTEAFF. CDR3 DNA: TGTGCCTGGAGAGGGGTTACTGAAGCTTTCTTT. Using reference TRBV30 and TRBJ1-1 for the parts outside the CDR3, the full variable domain is SQTIHQWPATLVQPVGSPLSLECTVEGTSNPNLYWYRQAAGRGLQLLFYSVGIGQISSEVPQNLSASRPQDRQFILSSKKLLLSDSGFYLCAWRGVTEAFFGQGTRLTVV.

For this clonotype: Relative to the germline gene, one junction end is altered; a read error may explain this. The V and J genes are TRBV20-1 and TRBJ2-4; 9 bases agree with TRBD2. The last part of the DNA fits TRBJ2-7 better; the J call may be wrong. This CDR3 is built from 16 residues. Germline lookup yields CDR1 DFQATT and CDR2 SNEGSKA (reference sequence). CDR3 coding DNA: TGCAGTGCTAGAGATGCAGTAGGGACTAGCTCCCACGAGCAGTACTTC. It specifies CSARDAVGTSSHEQYF.

The V and J genes are TRBV21-1 and TRBJ1-2; TRBD1 was called by the table and not checked on the DNA. TRBV21-1 is annotated as a pseudogene. The CDR3 extends over 15 amino acids. DNA of the CDR3: TGTGCCAGCAGCAAAGGACTCGGGGGGGGCGGCGGCTACACCTTC. Protein: CASSKGLGGGGGYTF.

This clonotype was seen just once. CDR3 loop: CASSKGLTYEQYF. The CDR3 DNA reads as TGTGCCAGCAGCAAGGGACTTACCTACGAGCAGTACTTC. V and J are TRBV7-3 and TRBJ2-7; TRBD2 is a possible D gene (6 bases). The V end lost 5 bases, the J end lost 2 bases, and 10 bases lay between the germline ends. CDR1 is SGHTA and CDR2 is FQGTGA in the germline V gene. CDR3 length: 13 amino acids.

This chain uses TRBV10-3 with TRBJ2-5; 9 positions agree with TRBD2. Germline CDR1 reads ENHRY; CDR2 reads SYGVKD. V shed 8 bases and J 5 bases; nucleotides not matched to a gene: 3. CDR3 size: 12 residues. CDR3 sequence (DNA): TGTGCCATCGCGGGGGGGCACGAGACCCAGTACTTC. It specifies CAIAGGHETQYF.

This clonotype was recorded only once. The rearrangement joins TRBV24-1 to TRBJ2-1; D may be TRBD1 (5 bases). The J call could be wrong; TRBJ2-7 is a better fit for the DNA end. Germline CDR1 reads KGHDR; CDR2 reads SFDVKD. This CDR3 has 16 amino acids. CDR3 region: CATSDLQGSSYNEQYF. In nucleotides, the CDR3 is TGTGCCACCAGTGATTTGCAGGGAAGCTCCTACAATGAGCAGTACTTC.

The rearrangement links TRBV3-1 to TRBJ2-6, with D perhaps being TRBD1 or TRBD2 (6 bases each). V was pared by 7 bases and J by 3 bases, with 22 bases between. Germline CDR1 reads LGHDT; CDR2 reads YNNKEL (reference sequence). The CDR3 runs 18 residues. CDR3 sequence reads: CASTLSPSGGFGANVLTF. The CDR3 region has the DNA TGTGCCAGCACCCTTTCCCCTTCCGGGGGCTTTGGGGCCAACGTCCTGACTTTC.